Presented here are 13 T cell receptor beta chains from one specimen sequenced in a study of T cells in Graves' hyperthyroidism and ophthalmopathy. Researchers took RNA transcripts and amplified the TCR beta CDR3 regions from them. The study used the HTBI primer set for a first-round RT-PCR of the TCR CDR3. MiXCR, applied by TCRdb to the multiplex PCR reads, yields one record per CDR3 protein. This sample has more than 250,000 distinct CDR3 sequences, with around 15% found just once. The source material was blood. The source is a woman aged 50 to 60 with Graves' hyperthyroidism that later progressed to Graves' ophthalmopathy.

This chain links TRBV29-1 with TRBJ1-4, with TRBD1 matching 9 bases. The CDR3 contains 12 residues. Unmatched junction bases numbered 3, after V lost 6 bases and J lost 7 bases. CDR1 and CDR2 from the germline V gene are SQVTM and ANQGSEA. The CDR3 bases are TGCAGCGTAACAGGGGGCGGTGAAAAACTGTTTTTT. This codes for CSVTGGGEKLFF.

This clonotype was detected only a few times. This chain joins TRBV11-3 and TRBJ2-3; 10 bases align to TRBD2. J lost 6 bases, V lost 5 bases, and 17 bases had no gene match. The CDR3 contains 18 residues. Germline CDR1 SGHNT, CDR2 YENEEA. This chain's CDR3 is CASSPGVASGRGGDTQYF. The CDR3 region has the DNA TGTGCCAGCAGCCCAGGGGTGGCTAGCGGGAGAGGGGGGGATACGCAGTATTTT.

This clonotype has a count of ten or more. The rearrangement uses TRBV3-1 and TRBJ1-1; D is undetermined. The germline gives CDR1 LGHDT, CDR2 YNNKEL (reference sequence). This CDR3 comprises 15 residues. The germline V and J ends were trimmed by 1 base and 3 bases, with 12 bases remaining between them. The CDR3 here is CASSQAPSTYTEAFF. CDR3 nucleotides: TGTGCCAGCAGCCAAGCCCCCTCAACCTACACTGAAGCTTTCTTT.

This clonotype was seen ten or more times. The chain is built from TRBV6-1 and TRBJ2-1, with D unclear. Germline CDR1 reads MNHNS; CDR2 reads SASEGT. The CDR3 loop spans 13 amino acids. Trimming stripped 5 bases from V and 7 bases from J, with 12 bases between. The CDR3: CASSSGSTNEQFF. The CDR3 DNA reads as TGTGCCAGCAGTTCCGGAAGCACTAATGAGCAGTTCTTC.

Many counts were recorded for this clonotype. The chain joins TRBV12-3 or TRBV12-4 to TRBJ1-2; no reliable D call. V shed 6 bases and J shed 4 bases, with 12 bases lying between them. The CDR3 is 13 residues long. The CDR3 region is CASRALAGYGYTF. In nucleotides, the CDR3 is TGTGCCAGCAGAGCGCTTGCCGGCTATGGCTACACCTTC.

CDR3 amino acids: CASSPTPDKHNSPLHF. The CDR3, as DNA: TGTGCCAGCTCACCGACCCCGGACAAGCATAATTCACCCCTCCACTTT. The gene calls are TRBV18 and TRBJ1-6, with D perhaps TRBD1 (5 bases). This CDR3 has 16 amino acids. The germline V gene has CDR1 KGHSH and CDR2 LQKENI. The ends were cut back, 3 bases at V and 5 bases at J, with 14 bases in the middle.

This clonotype was recorded many times. The rearrangement links TRBV19 to TRBJ1-2, with 10 positions matching TRBD1. The germline V gene encodes CDR1 LNHDA and CDR2 SQIVND (reference sequence). This CDR3 has 13 amino acids. V shed 6 bases, J shed 6 bases, and the junction held 4 bases outside the gene matches. As DNA, the CDR3 is TGTGCCAGTAGCGACAGGGGGCTAGATGGCTACACCTTC. Translation: CASSDRGLDGYTF.

This clonotype was seen ten or more times. The V and J genes are TRBV20-1 and TRBJ2-3; 8 positions match TRBD1. CDR3 length: 12 residues. V lost 5 bases, J lost 5 bases, and 3 bases stayed unmatched. Germline V lookup: CDR1 DFQATT, CDR2 SNEGSKA (reference sequence). For the CDR3, the DNA is TGCAGTGCTCAAACAGGGGGAGATACGCAGTATTTT. This sequence encodes CSAQTGGDTQYF.

The table lists this clonotype with a count of one. The V gene is TRBV12-3 or TRBV12-4, the J gene TRBJ2-3; TRBD1 aligns across 7 bases. CDR3 length: 12 amino acids. Trimming at V came to 4 bases and at J to 11 bases, leaving 6 bases not matched to a gene. CDR3 DNA sequence: TGTGCCAGCAGTTCCCGACAGGGCAGGCAGTATTTT. Protein: CASSSRQGRQYF.

The chain uses TRBV28 and TRBJ1-1, with 11 bases identical to TRBD1. CDR3 size: 16 residues. V was clipped by 4 bases and J by 3 bases; unmatched bases: 7. CDR1 and CDR2 from the germline V gene are MDHEN and SYDVKM. The CDR3 region is CASSSAGTGGDTEAFF. Here the CDR3 DNA reads TGTGCCAGCAGTTCAGCCGGGACAGGGGGAGACACTGAAGCTTTCTTT.

This clonotype showed up many times. The rearrangement uses TRBV12-3 or TRBV12-4 and TRBJ1-2; D not resolved. The germline V and J ends were trimmed by 4 bases and 11 bases, with 17 bases remaining between them. The CDR3 covers 13 residues. In nucleotides, the CDR3 is TGTGCCAGCAGTTATAGACCTACCCCAGGATACACCTTC. It yields the protein CASSYRPTPGYTF.

This chain connects TRBV29-1 to TRBJ1-5; D might be TRBD1 (5 bases). The V gene's germline CDR1 is SQVTM and CDR2 ANQGSEA. The CDR3 runs 12 residues. Trimming took 6 bases from V and 1 from J, leaving 7 bases between them. CDR3: CSVRDSNQPQHF. In DNA form, the CDR3 reads TGCAGCGTCCGGGACAGCAATCAGCCCCAGCATTTT.

The sample holds many counts of this clonotype. The CDR3 DNA reads TGTGCCAGCCTCCTGACAGGAGGGGAAAAACTGTTTTTT. This encodes CASLLTGGEKLFF. This chain connects TRBV6-1 to TRBJ1-4; D perhaps matches TRBD1 (6 bases). Germline values: CDR1 MNHNS, CDR2 SASEGT. This CDR3 spans 13 amino acids. V shed 8 bases and J shed 8 bases, with 15 bases lying between them.